The rows below give T cell receptor beta chains drawn from one sample of a study of blood T cell repertoires in COVID-19. The table came from immunoSEQ multiplex PCR; TCRdb's copy has only in-frame clones and leaves some out. The profile shows 250,000 to 300,000 clones, about 88% of them singletons. The sample comprised peripheral blood. The receptor set was obtained from a man aged 25 to 40 with active or convalescent COVID-19. Each CDR3 is given with its conserved first and last residue. The D gene is left open where the match is weak.

TRBJ2-2 | TRBV9 | . | CASSVLQDPNTGELFF
TRBJ1-1 | TRBV6-5 | . | CASSYSFYWSRTEAFF
TRBJ1-5 | TRBV7-2 | . | CASSGQANQPQHF
TRBJ1-2 | TRBV19 | TRBD1 | CASSTTGGLNGYTF
TRBJ2-1 | TRBV2 | . | CASSERRGGYYEQFF
TRBJ2-5 | TRBV18 | . | CASQDTAQETQYF
TRBJ2-2 | TRBV15 | TRBD2 | CATSRERGGLTGELFF
TRBJ1-5 | TRBV5-1 | TRBD1 | CASSLGQGSGQPQHF
TRBJ2-3 | TRBV7-3 | TRBD2 | CASSLETSGESTDTQYF
TRBJ1-1 | TRBV19 | TRBD1 | CASSIRGQGLNTEAFF
TRBJ1-6 | TRBV2 | TRBD1 | CASRDRPNSPLHF
TRBJ1-1 | TRBV6-5 | . | CASIEGRGFRTEAFF
TRBJ2-1 | TRBV5-1 | . | CASSLRAGNEQFF
TRBJ2-7 | TRBV5-1 | TRBD2 | CASSLMAGEPYEQYF
TRBJ2-5 | TRBV3-1/TRBV3-2 | TRBD2 | CASSLGTSGALYQETQYF
TRBJ1-4 | TRBV9 | TRBD1 | CASSADRVGNEKLFF
TRBJ1-1 | TRBV7-8 | TRBD1 | CASSVGQGTEAFF
TRBJ1-4 | TRBV27 | . | CASSPIPNEKLFF
TRBJ1-4 | TRBV18 | . | CASSQRQTVSTNEKLFF